This T cell receptor beta chain stems from a study of blood T cell repertoires in COVID-19. At the level of the study: Acute and convalescent COVID-19 samples came from the United States, Italy and Spain. T cells, B-cell-depleted T cells, or PBMCs provided the cDNA or gDNA that served as material.

Assignments of participants to cohorts depended upon their own reported clinical history. Recovered status in Cohort 3 required two negative PCRs, clearance, or symptom resolution. The protocol was immunoSEQ multiplex PCR, while the TCRdb copy is restricted to in-frame clones and leaves out a portion. The data contain approximately 200,000 clones, 85% of them singletons. The CDR3 is 12 residues long. V dropped 0 bases and J dropped 9 bases, with 8 bases sitting between them. CDR1 is LGHNA and CDR2 is YNFKEQ in the germline V gene. Source material: PBMCs or T cells enriched from blood (not recorded which). The TCR sequence derives from a man aged 40-49 years who had recovered from COVID-19. The V and J genes are TRBV4-2 and TRBJ2-5; possible D gene TRBD1, 5 bases. CDR3 sequence: CASSQEGRAQYF. The CDR3 bases are TGTGCCAGCAGCCAAGAGGGCAGGGCCCAGTACTTC.